The next 13 T cell receptor beta chains were all read from a single sample in a study of blood T cell repertoires in COVID-19. The data were produced by immunoSEQ multiplex PCR, yet TCRdb's version contains in-frame clones alone and is incomplete. The sample shows roughly 200,000 clones, more than 80% of them seen only once. Sample: PBMCs or T cells enriched from blood (not recorded which). These receptors came from a man aged 30 to 45 who had recovered from COVID-19.

The rearrangement links TRBV4-3 to TRBJ2-1; D unclear. V gave up 0 bases and J gave up 6 bases, with 15 bases separating them. Germline CDR1 and CDR2: LGHNA and YSLEER. The CDR3 totals 16 residues. CDR3 region: CASSQDAATTGNEQFF. CDR3 sequence (DNA): TGCGCCAGCAGCCAAGATGCCGCTACTACCGGCAATGAGCAGTTCTTC.

The chain combines TRBV11-2 with TRBJ1-2; D is uncertain. The CDR3 sequence is 12 residues long. Trimming took 1 base from V and 5 from J, leaving 5 bases between them. CDR1 is SGHAT and CDR2 is FQNNGV in the germline V gene. The CDR3 nucleotides are TGTGCCAGCAGCTTAGGGGCTTATGGCTACACCTTC. Protein sequence: CASSLGAYGYTF. Drawing the rest from reference TRBV11-2 and TRBJ1-2, the complete variable domain is EAGVAQSPRYKIIEKRQSVAFWCNPISGHATLYWYQQILGQGPKLLIQFQNNGVVDDSQLPKDRFSAERLKGVDSTLKIQPAKLEDSAVYLCASSLGAYGYTFGSGTRLTVV.

The gene calls are TRBV19 and TRBJ1-5; possible D gene TRBD1, 5 bases. Trimming removed 5 bases from V and 4 bases from J, with 12 bases in between. CDR1 is LNHDA and CDR2 is SQIVND in the germline V gene (reference sequence). The CDR3 runs to 14 residues. CDR3 sequence (DNA): TGTGCCAGTAGTCTCACAGGTCCGAATCAGCCCCAGCATTTT. It codes for CASSLTGPNQPQHF.

The chain recombines TRBV25-1 with TRBJ2-1; D may be TRBD1 (6 bases). Between the trimmed V and J ends, which lost 10 bases and 2 bases, there was a span of 15 bases. This CDR3 comprises 14 residues. Germline-derived CDR1 and CDR2 are MGHDK and SYGVNS. CDR3 loop: CATSGWGPYNEQFF. DNA for the CDR3: TGTGCCACGTCGGGGTGGGGGCCCTACAATGAGCAGTTCTTC.

The V call is TRBV5-1, the J call TRBJ2-3; TRBD1 matches at 7 bases. The germline gives CDR1 SGHRS, CDR2 YFSETQ. The V segment lost 4 bases and the J segment 0 bases; nucleotides outside the gene matches: 8. This CDR3 contains 16 residues. As DNA, the CDR3 is TGCGCCAGCAGCGACGACAGGGCCCCTAGCACAGATACGCAGTATTTT. As protein: CASSDDRAPSTDTQYF. Based on the CDR3 plus reference TRBV5-1 and TRBJ2-3, the full variable domain is KAGVTQTPRYLIKTRGQQVTLSCSPISGHRSVSWYQQTPGQGLQFLFEYFSETQRNKGNFPGRFSGRQFSNSRSEMNVSTLELGDSALYLCASSDDRAPSTDTQYFGPGTRLTVL.

The chain joins TRBV19 to TRBJ2-2; maybe TRBD2 (5 bases). The V end was cut by 2 bases, the J end by 5 bases, with 12 bases between. This CDR3 has 15 residues. The germline CDR1 and CDR2 sequences are LNHDA and SQIVND (reference sequence). The CDR3: CASSISGVTTGELFF. The CDR3 bases are TGTGCCAGTAGTATATCCGGGGTGACGACCGGGGAGCTGTTTTTT.

This chain connects TRBV13 to TRBJ2-7, with 7 bases lining up with TRBD1. The length of the CDR3 is 14 residues. The germline V gene has CDR1 PRHDT and CDR2 FYEKMQ (reference sequence). The ends lost 5 bases at V and 4 bases at J; junction bases unmatched: 8. CDR3 in DNA: TGTGCCAGCAGCACCCGGGACAGAGTTTACGAGCAGTACTTC. Its protein product is CASSTRDRVYEQYF.

This rearrangement joins TRBV11-2 to TRBJ1-3; D is perhaps TRBD1 (6 bases). CDR1 and CDR2 (germline): SGHAT, FQNNGV. V dropped 1 base and J dropped 0 bases, with 10 bases sitting between them. This CDR3 contains 16 residues. The CDR3, as DNA: TGTGCCAGCAGCTTAGGGGCCAGGGGCTCTGGAAACACCATATATTTT. This encodes CASSLGARGSGNTIYF.

V is TRBV19 and J is TRBJ1-1; 9 bases agree with TRBD1. Looked up from germline, CDR1 is LNHDA and CDR2 is SQIVND (reference sequence). There are 14 residues in the CDR3. With V trimmed by 5 bases and J by 2 bases, 3 bases remained unmatched. CDR3 nucleotide sequence: TGTGCCAGTAGTCTACAGGGGGCTAACACTGAAGCTTTCTTT. Its protein product is CASSLQGANTEAFF.

In nucleotides, the CDR3 is TGTGCCAACGGACCGACAGGGAGCCATTATGGCTACACCTTC. Translated, it gives CANGPTGSHYGYTF. The chain carries TRBV7-2 and TRBJ1-2, with TRBD1 identical over 7 bases. In germline, CDR1 is SGHTA, CDR2 FQGNSA. The V segment lost 10 bases and the J segment 5 bases; nucleotides outside the gene matches: 13. The CDR3 is 14 residues long.

The chain links TRBV4-3 to TRBJ2-7, with D unclear. The CDR3 runs to 13 residues. Germline loops: CDR1 LGHNA, CDR2 YSLEER. Trimming shortened V by 1 base and J by 0 bases, and 4 bases separated the two germline ends. The CDR3 loop is CASSQGSSYEQYF. CDR3 nucleotides: TGCGCCAGCAGCCAAGGGAGCTCCTACGAGCAGTACTTC.

J is TRBJ2-7 and V is TRBV11-1; 11 nucleotides match TRBD2. The CDR3 is 16 residues long. V shed 2 bases, J shed 4 bases, and the junction held 7 bases outside the gene matches. Germline V gene data show CDR1 as SGHAT and CDR2 as FQDESV (reference sequence). The CDR3 here is CASSLLVAGGPYEQYF. CDR3 coding DNA: TGTGCCAGCAGCTTATTGGTAGCGGGAGGGCCGTACGAGCAGTACTTC.

In its sample, this clone was seen many times. The chain couples TRBV7-2 to TRBJ1-6; 7 bases agree with TRBD1. Germline V gene data show CDR1 as SGHTA and CDR2 as FQGNSA. Unmatched junction bases numbered 9, after V lost 2 bases and J lost 8 bases. This CDR3 comprises 16 residues. CDR3 DNA sequence: TGTGCCAGCAGCTTAAGGGGCCAGGGGGGAGATTCACCCCTCCACTTT. Translation: CASSLRGQGGDSPLHF.